Below, 10 T cell receptor beta chains from the same sample are listed, as sequenced in a study of T-cell reconstitution after alpha-beta-depleted transplantation in children. TCRbeta library preparation incorporated unique molecular identifiers. MiXCR was run by TCRdb on the PCR reads, yielding one entry per CDR3 protein. This table has about 1,000,000 distinct CDR3 sequences, about 31% appearing once. The sample consisted of PBMCs, mostly from graft donor cells, taken 360 days after TCRalphabeta/CD19-depleted stem cell transplant. All receptors come from a boy less than two years old who had a stem cell transplant for SCID, so the T cells may come from the graft donor.

The gene calls are TRBV5-1 and TRBJ2-1, with D possibly being TRBD1 or TRBD2 (5 bases each). Germline CDR1 is SGHRS and CDR2 is YFSETQ. The germline V and J ends were trimmed by 0 bases and 7 bases, with 14 bases remaining between them. CDR3 length: 15 amino acids. DNA of the CDR3: TGCGCCAGCAGCTTGGGGGACGCCAGAGGGAATGAGCAGTTCTTC. This gives the protein CASSLGDARGNEQFF. Variable domain in full (rest from reference TRBV5-1 and TRBJ2-1): KAGVTQTPRYLIKTRGQQVTLSCSPISGHRSVSWYQQTPGQGLQFLFEYFSETQRNKGNFPGRFSGRQFSNSRSEMNVSTLELGDSALYLCASSLGDARGNEQFFGPGTRLTVL.

This clonotype was detected a few times. The rearrangement joins TRBV12-3 or TRBV12-4 to TRBJ2-7; 7 positions agree with TRBD1. With V trimmed by 6 bases and J by 0 bases, 8 bases remained unmatched. The length of the CDR3 is 15 residues. The DNA of the CDR3 is TGTGCCAGCAGCACCACAGGGGCCCACTCCTACGAGCAGTACTTC. Translating it yields CASSTTGAHSYEQYF.

This clonotype was counted only a few times. The gene calls are TRBV20-1 and TRBJ1-1; D call uncertain. From germline, CDR1 is DFQATT and CDR2 SNEGSKA (reference sequence). Trimming left V 5 bases short and J 5 bases short, with 12 bases between. CDR3 size: 12 residues. The CDR3 DNA reads as TGCAGTGCTTATGGACTGATAACTGAAGCTTTCTTT. Translation: CSAYGLITEAFF.

V and J are TRBV19 and TRBJ2-7, with TRBD1 identical over 7 bases. From germline, CDR1 is LNHDA and CDR2 SQIVND (reference sequence). The CDR3 runs 16 residues. Unmatched junction bases numbered 12, after V lost 5 bases and J lost 2 bases. The CDR3 spells CASSPLRTGSPYEQYF. CDR3 nucleotide sequence: TGTGCCAGTAGTCCCCTCCGGACAGGATCCCCCTACGAGCAGTACTTC.

This clonotype was seen a handful of times. The V and J genes are TRBV12-3 or TRBV12-4 and TRBJ2-7; 7 bases map to TRBD1. The ends lost 5 bases at V and 5 bases at J; junction bases unmatched: 15. The CDR3 runs to 16 residues. The DNA for the CDR3 is TGTGCCAGCAGTCCCCCCGACAGGGAGTGGAAAGACGAGCAGTACTTC. Protein sequence: CASSPPDREWKDEQYF.

The chain has TRBV3-1 and TRBJ2-7; D is ambiguous. V was shortened by 0 bases and J by 1 base, with 10 bases between the two germline ends. The CDR3 length is 15 residues. In germline, CDR1 is LGHDT, CDR2 YNNKEL (reference sequence). The CDR3 here is CASSQEVWGSYEQYF. Here the CDR3 DNA reads TGTGCCAGCAGCCAAGAGGTCTGGGGATCCTACGAGCAGTACTTC.

This clonotype was seen a handful of times. The rearrangement joins TRBV6-5 to TRBJ1-2, with a possible D match to TRBD1 (6 bases). Germline CDR1 MNHEY, CDR2 SVGAGI. The V and J ends lost 7 bases and 4 bases respectively, with 10 bases between them. This CDR3 spans 12 amino acids. The CDR3, as DNA: TGTGCCAGCAACAGGGCCGCCTATGGCTACACCTTC. This sequence encodes CASNRAAYGYTF.

V gene TRBV6-1 combines with J gene TRBJ2-1; TRBD2 matches 8 bases. CDR1 is MNHNS and CDR2 is SASEGT in the germline V gene. V lost 6 bases and J lost 5; bases outside the gene matches: 6. There are 14 residues in the CDR3. In nucleotides, the CDR3 is TGTGCCAGCAGCATTGGACTAGCCCACAATGAGCAGTTCTTC. Its translation: CASSIGLAHNEQFF.

The chain employs TRBV9 and TRBJ2-7, with D possibly being TRBD1 (5 bases). V gave up 4 bases and J gave up 2 bases, with 13 bases separating them. This CDR3 has 14 amino acids. CDR1 and CDR2 (germline): SGDLS, YYNGEE. The CDR3 nucleotides read TGTGCCAGCAGCCCAGGGCCAGTAACCTACGAGCAGTACTTC. It specifies CASSPGPVTYEQYF.

In this sample, this clonotype turned up a few times. The chain couples TRBV27 to TRBJ2-2; TRBD1 agrees at 8 bases. CDR3 length equals 14 residues. The V gene's germline CDR1 is MNHEY and CDR2 SMNVEV (reference sequence). J was trimmed by 6 bases and V by 5 bases; bases with no gene match: 5. CDR3 in amino acids: CASSQDRVSGELFF. CDR3 DNA sequence: TGTGCCAGCAGTCAGGACAGGGTTTCCGGGGAGCTGTTTTTT.